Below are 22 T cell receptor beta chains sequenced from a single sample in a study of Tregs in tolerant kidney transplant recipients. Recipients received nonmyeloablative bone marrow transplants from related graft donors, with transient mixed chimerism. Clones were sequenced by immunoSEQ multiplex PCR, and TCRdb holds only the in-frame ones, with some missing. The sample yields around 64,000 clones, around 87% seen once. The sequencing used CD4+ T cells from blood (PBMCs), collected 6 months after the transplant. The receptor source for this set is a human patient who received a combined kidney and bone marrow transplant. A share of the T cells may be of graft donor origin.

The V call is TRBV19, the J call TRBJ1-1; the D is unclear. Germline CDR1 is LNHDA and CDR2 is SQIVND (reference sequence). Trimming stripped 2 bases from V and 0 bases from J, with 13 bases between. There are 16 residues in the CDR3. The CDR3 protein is CASSIRSTEMNTEAFF. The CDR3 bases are TGTGCCAGTAGTATACGTAGTACGGAGATGAACACTGAAGCTTTCTTT.

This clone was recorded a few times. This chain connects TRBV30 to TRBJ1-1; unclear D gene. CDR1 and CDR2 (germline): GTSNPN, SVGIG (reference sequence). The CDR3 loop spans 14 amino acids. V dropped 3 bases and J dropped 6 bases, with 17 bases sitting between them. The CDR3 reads CAWRRGLADAEAFF. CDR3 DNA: TGTGCCTGGAGACGCGGGTTAGCTGACGCTGAAGCTTTCTTT.

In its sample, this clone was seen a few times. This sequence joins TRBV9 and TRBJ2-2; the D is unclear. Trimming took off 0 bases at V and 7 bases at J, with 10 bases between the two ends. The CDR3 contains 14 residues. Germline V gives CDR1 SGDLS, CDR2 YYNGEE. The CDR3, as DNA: TGTGCCAGCAGCGTAGATCTTAGGAGCGGGGAGCTGTTTTTT. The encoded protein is CASSVDLRSGELFF.

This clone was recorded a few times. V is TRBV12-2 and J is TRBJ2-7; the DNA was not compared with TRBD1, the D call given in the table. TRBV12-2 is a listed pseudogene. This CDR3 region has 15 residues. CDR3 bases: TGTGCAAGTCGTTTGGACAGGGGGCGCTTCCACGAGCAGTACTTC. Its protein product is CASRLDRGRFHEQYF.

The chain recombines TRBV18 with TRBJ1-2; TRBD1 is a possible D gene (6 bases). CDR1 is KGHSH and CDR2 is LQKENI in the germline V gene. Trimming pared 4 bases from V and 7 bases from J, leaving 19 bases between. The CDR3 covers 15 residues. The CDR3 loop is CASSLIQGLATGYTF. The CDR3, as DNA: TGTGCCAGCTCACTAATACAGGGTTTAGCGACTGGCTACACCTTC. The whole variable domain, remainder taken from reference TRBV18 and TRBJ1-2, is NAGVMQNPRHLVRRRGQEARLRCSPMKGHSHVYWYRQLPEEGLKFMVYLQKENIIDESGMPKERFSAEFPKEGPSILRIQQVVRGDSAAYFCASSLIQGLATGYTFGSGTRLTVV.

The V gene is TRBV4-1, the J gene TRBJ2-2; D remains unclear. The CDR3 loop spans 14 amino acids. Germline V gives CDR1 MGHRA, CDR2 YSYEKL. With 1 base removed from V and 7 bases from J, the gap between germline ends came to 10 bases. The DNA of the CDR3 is TGCGCCAGCAGCCAAGTCAATCGGGTCGGGGAGCTGTTTTTT. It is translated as CASSQVNRVGELFF.

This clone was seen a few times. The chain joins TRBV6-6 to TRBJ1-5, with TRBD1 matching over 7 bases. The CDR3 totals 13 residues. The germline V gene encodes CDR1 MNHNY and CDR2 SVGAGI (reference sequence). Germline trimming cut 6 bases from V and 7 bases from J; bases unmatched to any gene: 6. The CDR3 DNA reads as TGTGCCAGCAGCGTGACAGGGTGGCAGCCCCAGCATTTT. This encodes CASSVTGWQPQHF.

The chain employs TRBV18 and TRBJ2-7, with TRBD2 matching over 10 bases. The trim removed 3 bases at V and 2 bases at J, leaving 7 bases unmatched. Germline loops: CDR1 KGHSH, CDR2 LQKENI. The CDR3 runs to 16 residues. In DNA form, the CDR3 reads TGTGCCAGCTCACCGCGACCTAGCGGGGGTACCTACGAGCAGTACTTC. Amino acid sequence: CASSPRPSGGTYEQYF.

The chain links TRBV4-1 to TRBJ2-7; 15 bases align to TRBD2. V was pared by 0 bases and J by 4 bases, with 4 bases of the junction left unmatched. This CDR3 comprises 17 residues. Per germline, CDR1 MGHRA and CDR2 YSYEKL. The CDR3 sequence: CASSQDRTSGGGYEQYF. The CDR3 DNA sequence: TGCGCCAGCAGCCAAGACCGGACTAGCGGGGGGGGGTACGAGCAGTACTTC.

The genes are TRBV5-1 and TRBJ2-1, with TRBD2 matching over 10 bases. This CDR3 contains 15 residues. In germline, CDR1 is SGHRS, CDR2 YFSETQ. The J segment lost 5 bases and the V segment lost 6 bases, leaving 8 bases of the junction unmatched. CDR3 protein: CASNPGLAANNEQFF. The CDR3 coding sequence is TGCGCCAGCAACCCAGGACTAGCGGCAAACAATGAGCAGTTCTTC.

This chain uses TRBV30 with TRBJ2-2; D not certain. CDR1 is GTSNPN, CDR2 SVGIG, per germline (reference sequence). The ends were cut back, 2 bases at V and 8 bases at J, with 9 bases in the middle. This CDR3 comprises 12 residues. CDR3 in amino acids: CAWSSSPGELFF. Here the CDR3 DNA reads TGTGCCTGGAGTTCCTCTCCTGGGGAGCTGTTTTTT.

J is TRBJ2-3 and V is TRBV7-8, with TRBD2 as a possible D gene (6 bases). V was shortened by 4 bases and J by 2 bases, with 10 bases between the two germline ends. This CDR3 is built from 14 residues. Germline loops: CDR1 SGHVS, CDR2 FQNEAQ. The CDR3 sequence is CASSWGLYTDTQYF. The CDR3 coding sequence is TGTGCCAGCAGCTGGGGACTTTACACAGATACGCAGTATTTT.

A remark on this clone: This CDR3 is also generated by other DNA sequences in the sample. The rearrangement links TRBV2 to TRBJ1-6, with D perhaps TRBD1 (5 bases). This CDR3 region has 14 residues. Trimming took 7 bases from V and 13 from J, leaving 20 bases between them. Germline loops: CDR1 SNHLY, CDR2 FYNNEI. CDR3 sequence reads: CASKGRGGESPLHF. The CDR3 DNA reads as TGTGCCAGCAAAGGGAGGGGTGGAGAATCCCCCCTCCACTTT.

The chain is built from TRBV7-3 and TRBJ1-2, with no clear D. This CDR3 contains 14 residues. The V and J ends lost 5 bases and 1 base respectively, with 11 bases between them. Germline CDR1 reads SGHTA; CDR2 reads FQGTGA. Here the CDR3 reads CASSPAPGNYGYTF. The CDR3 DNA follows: TGTGCCAGCAGCCCAGCCCCGGGTAACTATGGCTACACCTTC.

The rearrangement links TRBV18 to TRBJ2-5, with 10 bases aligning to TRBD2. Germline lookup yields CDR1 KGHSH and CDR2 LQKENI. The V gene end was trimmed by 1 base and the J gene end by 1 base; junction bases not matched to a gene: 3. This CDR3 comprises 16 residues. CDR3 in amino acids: CASSPLPSGGQETQYF. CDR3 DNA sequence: TGTGCCAGCTCACCACTCCCTAGCGGGGGCCAAGAGACCCAGTACTTC.

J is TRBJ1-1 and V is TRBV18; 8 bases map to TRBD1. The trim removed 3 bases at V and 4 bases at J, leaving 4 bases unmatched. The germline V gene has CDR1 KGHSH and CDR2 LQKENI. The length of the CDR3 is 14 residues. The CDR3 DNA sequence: TGTGCCAGCTCACCGGACAGGGTGAGCACTGAAGCTTTCTTT. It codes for CASSPDRVSTEAFF. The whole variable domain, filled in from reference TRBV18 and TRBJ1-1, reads NAGVMQNPRHLVRRRGQEARLRCSPMKGHSHVYWYRQLPEEGLKFMVYLQKENIIDESGMPKERFSAEFPKEGPSILRIQQVVRGDSAAYFCASSPDRVSTEAFFGQGTRLTVV.

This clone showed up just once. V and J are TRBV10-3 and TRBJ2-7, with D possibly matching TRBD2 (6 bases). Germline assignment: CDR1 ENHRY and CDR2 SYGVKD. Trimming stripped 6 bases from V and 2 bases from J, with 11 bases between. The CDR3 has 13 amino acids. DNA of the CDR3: TGTGCCATCAGGCGGGACCCAGCCTACGAGCAGTACTTC. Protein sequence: CAIRRDPAYEQYF.

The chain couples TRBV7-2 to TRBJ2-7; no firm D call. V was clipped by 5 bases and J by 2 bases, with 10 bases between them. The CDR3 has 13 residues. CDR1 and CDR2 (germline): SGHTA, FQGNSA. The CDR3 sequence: CASSSRVAYEQYF. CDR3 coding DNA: TGTGCCAGCAGCAGCCGGGTCGCCTACGAGCAGTACTTC.

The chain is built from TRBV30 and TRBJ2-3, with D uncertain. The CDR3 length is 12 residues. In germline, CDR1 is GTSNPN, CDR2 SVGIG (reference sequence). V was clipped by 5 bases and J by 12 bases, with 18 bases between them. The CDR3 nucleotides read TGTGCCTGGGGCCGCCGGCGAGCAGGACAGTATTTT. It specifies CAWGRRRAGQYF.

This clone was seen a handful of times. The CDR3 loop is CASSSIGQGARTFF. The CDR3 nucleotides read TGTGCCAGCAGTTCCATAGGACAGGGGGCAAGGACTTTCTTT. The chain is built from TRBV27 and TRBJ1-1; 11 positions agree with TRBD1. Per the germline V gene, CDR1 is MNHEY and CDR2 is SMNVEV (reference sequence). V lost 4 bases, J lost 12 bases, and 10 bases stayed unmatched. This CDR3 spans 14 amino acids.

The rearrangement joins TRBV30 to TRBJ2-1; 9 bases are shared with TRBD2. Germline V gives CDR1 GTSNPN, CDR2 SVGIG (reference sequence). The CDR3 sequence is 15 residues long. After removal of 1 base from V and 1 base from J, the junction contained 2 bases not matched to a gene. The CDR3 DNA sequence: TGTGCCTGGAGTGCGACTAGCGGTTCCTACAATGAGCAGTTCTTC. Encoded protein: CAWSATSGSYNEQFF. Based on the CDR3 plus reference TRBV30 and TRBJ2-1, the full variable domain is SQTIHQWPATLVQPVGSPLSLECTVEGTSNPNLYWYRQAAGRGLQLLFYSVGIGQISSEVPQNLSASRPQDRQFILSSKKLLLSDSGFYLCAWSATSGSYNEQFFGPGTRLTVL.

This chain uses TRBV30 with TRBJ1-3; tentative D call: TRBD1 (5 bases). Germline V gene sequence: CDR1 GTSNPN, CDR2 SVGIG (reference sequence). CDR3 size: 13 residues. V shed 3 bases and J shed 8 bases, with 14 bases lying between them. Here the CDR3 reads CAWSRDLNDTIYF. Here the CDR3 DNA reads TGTGCCTGGAGCCGGGACTTAAACGACACCATATATTTT. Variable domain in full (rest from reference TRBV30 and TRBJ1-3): SQTIHQWPATLVQPVGSPLSLECTVEGTSNPNLYWYRQAAGRGLQLLFYSVGIGQISSEVPQNLSASRPQDRQFILSSKKLLLSDSGFYLCAWSRDLNDTIYFGEGSWLTVV.